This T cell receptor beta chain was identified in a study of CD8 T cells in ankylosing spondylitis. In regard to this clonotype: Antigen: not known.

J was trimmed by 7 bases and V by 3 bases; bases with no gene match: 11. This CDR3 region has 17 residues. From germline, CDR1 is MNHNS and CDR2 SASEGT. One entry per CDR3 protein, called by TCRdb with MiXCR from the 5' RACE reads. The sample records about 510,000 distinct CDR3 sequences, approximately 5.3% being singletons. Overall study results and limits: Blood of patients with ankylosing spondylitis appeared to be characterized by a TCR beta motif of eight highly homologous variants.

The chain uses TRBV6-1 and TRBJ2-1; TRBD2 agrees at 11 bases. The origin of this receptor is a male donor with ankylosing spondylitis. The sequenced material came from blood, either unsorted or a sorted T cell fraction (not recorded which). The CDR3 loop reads CASSEIAGGRSLNEQFF. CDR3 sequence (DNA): TGTGCCAGCAGTGAGATAGCGGGGGGGCGGTCGTTAAATGAGCAGTTCTTC.